These 17 T cell receptor beta chains originate from one sample sequenced in a study of vaccination effects on CD4 cells after COVID-19. These receptors lack a known antigen. Repertoires were generated with immunoSEQ multiplex PCR, while TCRdb's copy carries only in-frame clones and drops some. This table has tens of thousands of clones, about four fifths appearing once. Subsequent to a culture period of around eleven days, CD4+ T cells were isolated. The specimen was CD4+ T cells from PBMCs cultured without peptide, collected before COVID-19 vaccination. These receptors all stem from a human donor who received a COVID-19 vaccine.

This clone was recorded only once. The gene calls are TRBV18 and TRBJ2-5, with no clear D. Germline assignment: CDR1 KGHSH and CDR2 LQKENI. V lost 2 bases, J lost 2 bases, and 3 bases lay in between. The length of the CDR3 is 12 residues. CDR3 region: CASSPIQETQYF. CDR3 in DNA: TGTGCCAGCTCACCAATTCAAGAGACCCAGTACTTC.

The V call is TRBV28, the J call TRBJ1-6; D may be TRBD1 (6 bases). Trimming left V 4 bases short and J 4 bases short, with 17 bases between. Germline V lookup: CDR1 MDHEN, CDR2 SYDVKM. This CDR3 spans 17 amino acids. DNA for the CDR3: TGTGCCAGCAGTTCCCATGCCGGGACACTTTATAATTCACCCCTCCACTTT. It translates to CASSSHAGTLYNSPLHF.

The genes are TRBV6-2 or TRBV6-3 and TRBJ2-2; 12 bases align to TRBD2. This CDR3 comprises 16 residues. V was pared by 5 bases and J by 5 bases, with 6 bases of the junction left unmatched. Per the germline V gene, CDR1 is MNHEY and CDR2 is SVGEGT. CDR3: CASSLAGGHRTGELFF. DNA of the CDR3: TGTGCCAGCAGTCTAGCGGGGGGGCATCGAACCGGGGAGCTGTTTTTT.

This chain connects TRBV4-3 to TRBJ1-1, with D perhaps matching TRBD1 (6 bases). The CDR3 covers 14 residues. Germline V gene lookup returns CDR1 LGHNA and CDR2 YSLEER. Trimming removed 5 bases at V and 1 base at J, with 11 bases between. The CDR3 is CASSTQGGNTEAFF. In nucleotides, the CDR3 is TGCGCCAGCAGCACACAGGGAGGGAACACTGAAGCTTTCTTT.

The rearrangement uses TRBV19 and TRBJ1-5; D is possibly TRBD1 (6 bases). The CDR3 contains 15 residues. Germline CDR1 is LNHDA and CDR2 is SQIVND (reference sequence). The V and J ends lost 6 bases and 1 base respectively, with 13 bases between them. The CDR3 protein is CASRSWTESNQPQHF. Written as DNA, the CDR3 is TGTGCCAGTAGGTCGTGGACAGAGAGCAATCAGCCCCAGCATTTT.

The J gene is TRBJ2-3, the V gene TRBV30; 10 bases are shared with TRBD2. V dropped 2 bases and J dropped 6; count of bases not matched to a gene: 5. Germline loops: CDR1 GTSNPN, CDR2 SVGIG (reference sequence). The CDR3 totals 14 residues. The CDR3 DNA sequence: TGTGCCTGGAGTCCGGGACTAGCGCTGGATACGCAGTATTTT. It encodes CAWSPGLALDTQYF.

The V and J genes are TRBV5-1 and TRBJ2-3; 7 bases are a match to TRBD2. The CDR3 is made up of 16 amino acids. The V gene's germline CDR1 is SGHRS and CDR2 YFSETQ. V lost 0 bases and J lost 1; bases outside the gene matches: 5. CDR3 loop: CASSLVASGRTDTQYF. The CDR3 nucleotides are TGCGCCAGCAGCTTGGTGGCTAGCGGACGCACAGATACGCAGTATTTT.

This clone occurred a few times. The chain is built from TRBV5-5 and TRBJ1-4; D possibly corresponds to TRBD1 (5 bases). The CDR3 runs to 16 residues. V was cut by 5 bases and J by 8 bases, with 22 bases left in between. Germline V gene data show CDR1 as SGHKS and CDR2 as YYEKEE (reference sequence). CDR3 residues: CASSSTLRGEAEKLFF. The DNA for the CDR3 is TGTGCCAGCAGTTCCACTCTGAGGGGCGAGGCGGAAAAACTGTTTTTT.

V and J are TRBV19 and TRBJ1-1, with D possibly TRBD1 on 5 matching bases. Trimming cost V 5 bases and J 1 base, with 11 bases left between them. The germline gives CDR1 LNHDA, CDR2 SQIVND (reference sequence). CDR3 size: 14 residues. The CDR3 sequence is CASSATARNTEAFF. The CDR3 DNA follows: TGTGCCAGTAGTGCGACAGCTCGGAACACTGAAGCTTTCTTT.

J is TRBJ1-4 and V is TRBV18; 7 positions agree with TRBD1. Per the germline V gene, CDR1 is KGHSH and CDR2 is LQKENI. The V gene end was trimmed by 3 bases and the J gene end by 0 bases; junction bases not matched to a gene: 4. This CDR3 has 16 amino acids. The CDR3 DNA sequence: TGTGCCAGCTCACCCCTCGGGACAGCAACTAATGAAAAACTGTTTTTT. Translation: CASSPLGTATNEKLFF.

V usage is TRBV5-1 and J usage is TRBJ1-4; D unclear. There are 15 residues in the CDR3. Between the trimmed V and J ends, which lost 2 bases and 2 bases, there was a span of 10 bases. The germline CDR1 and CDR2 sequences are SGHRS and YFSETQ. The CDR3 reads CASSFNPSTNEKLFF. For the CDR3, the DNA is TGCGCCAGCAGCTTTAACCCCTCCACTAATGAAAAACTGTTTTTT.

This clone was seen a few times. The V gene is TRBV19, the J gene TRBJ2-1, with 10 bases aligning to TRBD2. Trimming removed 4 bases from V and 6 bases from J; junction bases left unmatched: 6. The CDR3 is 15 amino acids. Germline-derived CDR1 and CDR2 are LNHDA and SQIVND (reference sequence). Here the CDR3 reads CASSTHLAGVNEQFF. CDR3 in DNA: TGTGCCAGTAGTACCCATCTAGCGGGAGTCAATGAGCAGTTCTTC.

This clone was seen only a few times. The chain links TRBV6-5 to TRBJ1-1; tentative D call: TRBD1 (6 bases). The length of the CDR3 is 11 residues. CDR1 is MNHEY, CDR2 SVGAGI, per germline. The germline V and J ends were trimmed by 6 bases and 11 bases, with 13 bases remaining between them. The CDR3 region has the DNA TGTGCCAGCAGACACGGGGGCCCGGCTTTCTTT. Translated: CASRHGGPAFF.

The V gene is TRBV18, the J gene TRBJ1-1; a weak D match, TRBD1 (6 bases). The CDR3 has 12 residues. Between the trimmed V and J ends, which lost 5 bases and 7 bases, there was a span of 11 bases. Germline CDR1 reads KGHSH; CDR2 reads LQKENI. The CDR3 nucleotides read TGTGCCAGCTCATCGCAGGGGATTGAAGCTTTCTTT. It yields the protein CASSSQGIEAFF.

This sequence joins TRBV28 and TRBJ1-5; D call uncertain. The CDR3 is 13 amino acids. V was shortened by 7 bases and J by 9 bases, with 16 bases between the two germline ends. Germline V lookup: CDR1 MDHEN, CDR2 SYDVKM. For the CDR3, the DNA is TGTGCCAGCACGTTAGAGATTGGGTTGCCCCAGCATTTT. It specifies CASTLEIGLPQHF.

The rearrangement uses TRBV30 and TRBJ1-1; 7 bases align to TRBD1. J lost 5 bases, V lost 5 bases, and 2 bases had no gene match. The CDR3 has 11 amino acids. Germline V gene data show CDR1 as GTSNPN and CDR2 as SVGIG (reference sequence). CDR3 nucleotide sequence: TGTGCCTGGTCCAGGGGGACTGAAGCTTTCTTT. Encoded protein: CAWSRGTEAFF.

The genes are TRBV4-1 and TRBJ1-1; D not resolved. CDR1 is MGHRA, CDR2 YSYEKL, per germline. Trimming took off 1 base at V and 4 bases at J, with 13 bases between the two ends. The CDR3 covers 15 residues. DNA for the CDR3: TGCGCCAGCAGCCAAGGCCTACGGGAAGTCACTGAAGCTTTCTTT. Translated: CASSQGLREVTEAFF.